This TCR beta chain is from a study of T-cell memory formation after mild COVID-19. CDR1 is SGHTA, CDR2 FQGTGA, per germline. There are 14 residues in the CDR3. The V end was cut by 5 bases, the J end by 5 bases, with 12 bases between. This clonotype was seen repeatedly, ten times or more. TCRdb used MiXCR to reprocess the 5' RACE reads, holding one entry per CDR3 protein. The sample carries roughly 240,000 distinct CDR3 sequences, 15% recorded once. V is TRBV7-3 and J is TRBJ2-2; possibly TRBD1 for D (8 bases). The sequencing input was PBMCs or a T cell subset sorted from them (not recorded which). The source of this sequence is an adult woman who had mild COVID-19 (a few samples of this study predate the infection). Cell type and time point are not known. The CDR3 spells CASSIQGGTGELFF. Here the CDR3 DNA reads TGTGCCAGCAGCATACAGGGGGGGACCGGGGAGCTGTTTTTT.